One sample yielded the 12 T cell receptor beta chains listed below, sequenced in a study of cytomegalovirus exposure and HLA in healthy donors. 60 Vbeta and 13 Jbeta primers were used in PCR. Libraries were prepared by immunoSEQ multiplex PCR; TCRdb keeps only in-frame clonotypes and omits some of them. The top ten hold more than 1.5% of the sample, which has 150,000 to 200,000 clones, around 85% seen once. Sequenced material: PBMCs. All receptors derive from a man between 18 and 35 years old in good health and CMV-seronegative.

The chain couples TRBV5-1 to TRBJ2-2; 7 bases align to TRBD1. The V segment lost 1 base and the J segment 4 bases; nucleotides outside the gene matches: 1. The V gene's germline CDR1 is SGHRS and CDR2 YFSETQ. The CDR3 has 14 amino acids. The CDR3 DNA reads TGCGCCAGCAGCTTGACAGGGGCCACCGGGGAGCTGTTTTTT. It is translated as CASSLTGATGELFF.

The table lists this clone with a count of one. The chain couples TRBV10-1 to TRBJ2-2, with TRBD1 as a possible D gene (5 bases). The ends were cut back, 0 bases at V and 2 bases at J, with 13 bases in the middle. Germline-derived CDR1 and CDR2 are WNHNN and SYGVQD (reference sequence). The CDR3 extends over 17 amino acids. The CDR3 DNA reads TGCGCCAGCAGTGAGTCAGGGGCCACCAAAAACACCGGGGAGCTGTTTTTT. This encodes CASSESGATKNTGELFF.

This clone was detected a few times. The DNA of the CDR3 is TGCGCCAGCAAGATGCCGGGACAGGGGGACAATGAGCAGTTCTTC. Translating gives CASKMPGQGDNEQFF. The chain is built from TRBV5-1 and TRBJ2-1, with 11 positions matching TRBD1. The CDR3 sequence is 15 residues long. The germline V gene encodes CDR1 SGHRS and CDR2 YFSETQ. Losses at the gene ends were 6 bases for V and 5 bases for J; bases not matched to a gene: 7.

The CDR3: CASRYTTGGTEAFF. DNA of the CDR3: TGTGCCAGCAGATACACGACAGGGGGCACTGAAGCTTTCTTT. The V gene is TRBV6-6, the J gene TRBJ1-1, with TRBD1 identical over 9 bases. There are 14 residues in the CDR3. Per the germline V gene, CDR1 is MNHNY and CDR2 is SVGAGI (reference sequence). The V and J ends lost 6 bases and 4 bases, in that order; junction bases with no gene match: 6.

CDR3 sequence: CASNRRDGGNQPQHF. The CDR3 DNA reads as TGTGCCAGCAATCGGAGAGATGGAGGGAATCAGCCCCAGCATTTT. J is TRBJ1-5 and V is TRBV6-1; D remains unclear. This CDR3 spans 15 amino acids. Germline V gives CDR1 MNHNS, CDR2 SASEGT. Trimming removed 7 bases at V and 4 bases at J, with 17 bases between.

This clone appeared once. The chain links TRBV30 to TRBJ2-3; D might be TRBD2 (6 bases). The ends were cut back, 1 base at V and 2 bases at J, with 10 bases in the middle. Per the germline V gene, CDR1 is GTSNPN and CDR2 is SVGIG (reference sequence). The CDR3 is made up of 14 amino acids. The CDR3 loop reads CAWSAAGNTDTQYF. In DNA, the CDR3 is TGTGCCTGGAGTGCAGCGGGCAACACAGATACGCAGTATTTT.

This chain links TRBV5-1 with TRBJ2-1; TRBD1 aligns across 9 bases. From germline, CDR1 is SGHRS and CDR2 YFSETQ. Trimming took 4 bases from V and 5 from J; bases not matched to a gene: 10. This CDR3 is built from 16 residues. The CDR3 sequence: CASSVPGTGPDNEQFF. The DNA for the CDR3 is TGCGCCAGCAGCGTACCCGGGACAGGGCCGGACAATGAGCAGTTCTTC.

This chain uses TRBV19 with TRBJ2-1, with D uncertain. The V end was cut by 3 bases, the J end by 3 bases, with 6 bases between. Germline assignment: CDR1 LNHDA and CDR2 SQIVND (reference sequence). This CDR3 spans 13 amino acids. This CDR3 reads CASSISDYNEQFF. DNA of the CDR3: TGTGCCAGTAGTATCTCAGACTACAATGAGCAGTTCTTC. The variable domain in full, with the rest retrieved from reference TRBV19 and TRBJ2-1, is DGGITQSPKYLFRKEGQNVTLSCEQNLNHDAMYWYRQDPGQGLRLIYYSQIVNDFQKGDIAEGYSVSREKKESFPLTVTSAQKNPTAFYLCASSISDYNEQFFGPGTRLTVL.

CDR3 nucleotides: TGTGCCAGCAGTGACTCCACAGGCTCTGGAAACACCATATATTTT. Its protein product is CASSDSTGSGNTIYF. The rearrangement joins TRBV2 to TRBJ1-3, with D perhaps matching TRBD1 (5 bases). The CDR3 covers 15 residues. Germline values: CDR1 SNHLY, CDR2 FYNNEI. Deletions cut 3 bases from V and 0 bases from J, with 9 bases between.

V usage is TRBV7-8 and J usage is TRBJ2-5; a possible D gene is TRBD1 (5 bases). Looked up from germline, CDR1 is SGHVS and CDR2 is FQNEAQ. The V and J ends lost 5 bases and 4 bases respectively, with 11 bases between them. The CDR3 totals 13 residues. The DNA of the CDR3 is TGTGCCAGCAGCCTCGACAGAGCAGAGACCCAGTACTTC. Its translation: CASSLDRAETQYF.

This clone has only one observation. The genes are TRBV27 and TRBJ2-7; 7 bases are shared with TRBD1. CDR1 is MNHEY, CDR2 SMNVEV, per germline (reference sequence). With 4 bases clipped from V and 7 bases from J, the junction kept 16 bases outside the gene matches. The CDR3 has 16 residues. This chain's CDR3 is CASSSLPRGSYGEQYF. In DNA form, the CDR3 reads TGTGCCAGCAGTTCACTCCCCAGGGGGTCATACGGGGAGCAGTACTTC.

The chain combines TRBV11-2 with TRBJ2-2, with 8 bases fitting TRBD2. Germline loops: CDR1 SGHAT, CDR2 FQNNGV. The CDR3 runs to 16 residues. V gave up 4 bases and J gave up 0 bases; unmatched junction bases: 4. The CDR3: CASSSGLAANTGELFF. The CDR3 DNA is TGTGCCAGCAGCTCCGGACTAGCAGCGAACACCGGGGAGCTGTTTTTT.